This T cell receptor beta chain was obtained from a study of Tregs in tolerant kidney transplant recipients. Trimming took off 1 base at V and 3 bases at J, with 12 bases between the two ends. This CDR3 spans 16 amino acids. Germline V CDR1 and CDR2: SGHNT, YENEEA. Repertoires were generated with immunoSEQ multiplex PCR, while TCRdb's copy carries only in-frame clones and drops some. This sample yields tens of thousands of clones, of which roughly 84% are seen a single time; roughly 4.5% belongs to the top ten. The chain uses TRBV11-3 and TRBJ2-2, with D possibly being TRBD1 (6 bases). The TCR originated in a human donor in good health. Specimen: CD4+ T cells from blood. CDR3 loop: CASSLVAGAYTGELFF. The CDR3 DNA reads TGTGCCAGCAGCTTAGTTGCAGGGGCGTACACCGGGGAGCTGTTTTTT.